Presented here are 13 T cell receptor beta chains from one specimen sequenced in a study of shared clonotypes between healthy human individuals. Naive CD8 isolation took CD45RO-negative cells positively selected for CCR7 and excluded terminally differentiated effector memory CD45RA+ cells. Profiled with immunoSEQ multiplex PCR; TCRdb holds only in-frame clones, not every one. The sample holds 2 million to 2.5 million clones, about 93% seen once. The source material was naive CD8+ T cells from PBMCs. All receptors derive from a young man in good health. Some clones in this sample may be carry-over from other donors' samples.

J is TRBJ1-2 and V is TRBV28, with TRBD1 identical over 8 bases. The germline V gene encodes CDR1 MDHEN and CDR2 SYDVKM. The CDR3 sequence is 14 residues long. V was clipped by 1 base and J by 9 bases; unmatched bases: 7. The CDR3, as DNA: TGTGCCAGCAGTTTATCGGCAGGGACAGGTCGCTACACCTTC. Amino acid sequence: CASSLSAGTGRYTF.

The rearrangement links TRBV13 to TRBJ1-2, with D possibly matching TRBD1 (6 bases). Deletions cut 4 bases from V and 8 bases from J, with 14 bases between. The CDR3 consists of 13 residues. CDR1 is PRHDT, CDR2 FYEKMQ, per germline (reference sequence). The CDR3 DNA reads TGTGCCAGCAGCTCGCAGGGGAGCGAGGGCTACACCTTC. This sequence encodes CASSSQGSEGYTF.

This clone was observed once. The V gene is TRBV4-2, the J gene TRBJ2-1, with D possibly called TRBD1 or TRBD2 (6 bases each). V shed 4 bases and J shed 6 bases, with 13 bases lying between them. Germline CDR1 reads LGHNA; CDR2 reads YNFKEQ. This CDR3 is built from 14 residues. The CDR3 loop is CASSPVRDTNEQFF. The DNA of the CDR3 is TGTGCCAGCAGCCCCGTGCGGGACACCAATGAGCAGTTCTTC.

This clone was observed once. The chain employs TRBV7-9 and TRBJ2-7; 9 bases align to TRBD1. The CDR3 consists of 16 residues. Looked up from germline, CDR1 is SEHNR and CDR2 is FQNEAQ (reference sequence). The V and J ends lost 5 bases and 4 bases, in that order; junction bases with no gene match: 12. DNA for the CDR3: TGTGCCAGCAGCCGAAGACCGGGACAGGGTACGTACGAGCAGTACTTC. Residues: CASSRRPGQGTYEQYF.

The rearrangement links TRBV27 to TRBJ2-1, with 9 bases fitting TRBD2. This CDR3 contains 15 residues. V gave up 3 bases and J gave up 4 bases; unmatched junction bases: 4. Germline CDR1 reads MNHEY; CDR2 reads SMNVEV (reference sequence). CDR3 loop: CASSLLAGRYNEQFF. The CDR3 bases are TGTGCCAGCAGTTTGCTAGCGGGACGGTACAATGAGCAGTTCTTC.

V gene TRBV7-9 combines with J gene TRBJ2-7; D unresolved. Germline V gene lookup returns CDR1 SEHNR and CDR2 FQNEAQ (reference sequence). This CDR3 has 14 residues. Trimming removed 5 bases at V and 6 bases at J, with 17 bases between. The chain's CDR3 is CASSPLRDAREQYF. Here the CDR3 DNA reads TGTGCCAGCAGCCCCTTAAGAGATGCTCGCGAGCAGTACTTC.

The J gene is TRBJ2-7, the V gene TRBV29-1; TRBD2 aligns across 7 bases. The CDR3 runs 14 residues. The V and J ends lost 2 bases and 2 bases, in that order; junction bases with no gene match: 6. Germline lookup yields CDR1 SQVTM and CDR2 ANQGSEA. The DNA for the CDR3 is TGCAGCGTTGAAAAGCTAGCGGAGACCTACGAGCAGTACTTC. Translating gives CSVEKLAETYEQYF.

The DNA of the CDR3 is TGTGCCAGCAGTTACTCCGGGACAGGGAATAGTGAGCAGTTCTTC. Its protein product is CASSYSGTGNSEQFF. The V call is TRBV6-5, the J call TRBJ2-1; 9 bases match TRBD1. The CDR3 is 15 amino acids. CDR1 is MNHEY and CDR2 is SVGAGI in the germline V gene. J lost 9 bases, V lost 0 bases, and 6 bases had no gene match.

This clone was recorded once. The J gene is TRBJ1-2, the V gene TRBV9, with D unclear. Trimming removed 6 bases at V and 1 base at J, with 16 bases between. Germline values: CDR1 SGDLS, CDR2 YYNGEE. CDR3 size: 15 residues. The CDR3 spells CASTPGASFNYGYTF. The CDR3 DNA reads TGTGCCAGCACCCCAGGAGCGTCCTTTAACTATGGCTACACCTTC.

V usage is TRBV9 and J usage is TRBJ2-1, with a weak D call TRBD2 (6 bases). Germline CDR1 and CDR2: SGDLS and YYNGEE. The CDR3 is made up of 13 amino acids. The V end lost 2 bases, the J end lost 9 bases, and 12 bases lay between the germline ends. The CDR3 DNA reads TGTGCCAGCAGCGTCTCTAGCGTTACTGAGCAGTTCTTC. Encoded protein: CASSVSSVTEQFF.

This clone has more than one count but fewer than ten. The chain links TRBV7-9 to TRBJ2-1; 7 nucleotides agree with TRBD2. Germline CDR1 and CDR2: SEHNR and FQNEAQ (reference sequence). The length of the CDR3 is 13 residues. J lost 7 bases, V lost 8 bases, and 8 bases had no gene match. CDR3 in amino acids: CASYGLGLNEQFF. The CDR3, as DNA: TGTGCCAGCTACGGACTAGGTCTAAATGAGCAGTTCTTC.

The CDR3 sequence is CSVGGKLAEQQETQYF. CDR3 sequence (DNA): TGCAGCGTTGGTGGGAAACTAGCGGAGCAACAAGAGACCCAGTACTTC. The chain combines TRBV29-1 with TRBJ2-5; 8 bases line up with TRBD2. The CDR3 sequence is 16 residues long. Looked up from germline, CDR1 is SQVTM and CDR2 is ANQGSEA. The junction had 12 bases not matched to a gene; V was cut back by 4 bases and J by 2 bases.

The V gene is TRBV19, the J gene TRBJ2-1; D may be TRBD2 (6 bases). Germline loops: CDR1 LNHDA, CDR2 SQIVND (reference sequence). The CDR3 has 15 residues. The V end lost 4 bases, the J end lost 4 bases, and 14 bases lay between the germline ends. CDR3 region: CASSTDQEGYNEQFF. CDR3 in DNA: TGTGCCAGTAGTACAGATCAGGAGGGTTACAATGAGCAGTTCTTC.